This is a list of T cell receptor beta chains from one sample in a study of blood T cell repertoires in COVID-19. The method was immunoSEQ multiplex PCR; TCRdb's version includes in-frame clones alone and lacks a portion of them. The data show 240,000 or so clones, around 90% seen once. Sequencing was performed on peripheral blood. Receptor source: a woman between 35 and 50 years old who had recovered from COVID-19. Each CDR3 is given with its conserved first and last residue. The D gene is left open where the match is weak. Part of the rows lack a size; the others show once, few, many or a class for expanded clones.

>TRBV5-4|NA|NA|TRBJ2-7
TGTGCCAGCAGCTCGGAGGGACTGGCCTACGAGCAGTACTTC
CASSSEGLAYEQYF
>TRBV2|NA|once|TRBJ2-7
TGTGCCACACAAGGGACACCCGGCAGCTACGAGCAGTACTTC
CATQGTPGSYEQYF
>TRBV29-1|TRBD1|NA|TRBJ2-7
TGCAGCGTCGAGGGGACAGCCTACGAGCAGTACTTC
CSVEGTAYEQYF
>TRBV3-1/TRBV3-2|NA|NA|TRBJ2-3
TGTGCCAGCCGTCGGGGAAGCACAGATACGCAGTATTTT
CASRRGSTDTQYF
>TRBV4-1|NA|NA|TRBJ2-7
TGCGCCAGCAGCCCCCGGTCCAGGGGATCGGGCGAGCAGTACTTC
CASSPRSRGSGEQYF
>TRBV27|NA|once|TRBJ2-2
TGTGCCAGCAGGGCCCAGGGTGGACTACTCACCGGGGAGCTGTTTTTT
CASRAQGGLLTGELFF
>TRBV3-1/TRBV3-2|NA|NA|TRBJ2-1
TGTGCCAGCAGCCCCTCCAGCGCGCCCTACAATGAGCAGTTCTTC
CASSPSSAPYNEQFF
>TRBV7-4|NA|NA|TRBJ1-1
TGTGCCAGCAGCCCCCTGGGACACCTAACTGAAGCTTTCTTT
CASSPLGHLTEAFF
>TRBV24-1|TRBD1|once|TRBJ1-4
TGTGCCACCAGTGATACAAAAAGGGGGACAGGCGGAAAACTGTTTTTT
CATSDTKRGTGGKLFF
>TRBV7-9|TRBD2|NA|TRBJ2-7
TGTGCCAGCAGCCCCGGACTAGCGGGGCACTACGAGCAGTACTTC
CASSPGLAGHYEQYF
>TRBV7-2|NA|NA|TRBJ1-5
TGTGCCAGCAGCTTACGCTCGGGGGAGGCAACCAATCAGCCCCAGCATTTT
CASSLRSGEATNQPQHF
>TRBV27|TRBD2|NA|TRBJ2-2
TGTGCCAGCAGTCCGGGACTAGCGGGAGGAGGGGGCGGGGAGCTGTTTTTT
CASSPGLAGGGGGELFF
>TRBV4-2|NA|NA|TRBJ1-2
TGTGCCAGCAGCCAAGAGCGGTGGCAGCCCTATGGCTACACCTTC
CASSQERWQPYGYTF
>TRBV7-2|TRBD2|NA|TRBJ2-2
TGTGCCAGCAGCTTATTTCCTAGCGGGATCGGCGGGGAGCTGTTTTTT
CASSLFPSGIGGELFF
>TRBV30|NA|NA|TRBJ1-3
TGTGCCTGGAGTGTACGTCGGGGACACAACTCTGGAAACACCATATATTTT
CAWSVRRGHNSGNTIYF
>TRBV9|NA|once|TRBJ2-1
TGTGCCAGACAAAAGACCTCGGGGAATGAGCAGTTCTTC
CARQKTSGNEQFF
>TRBV3-1/TRBV3-2|TRBD1|NA|TRBJ1-2
TGTGCCAGCAGCCAAGATCTAGGGACAGGGTGGGACTATGGCTACACCTTC
CASSQDLGTGWDYGYTF
>TRBV20-1|NA|NA|TRBJ1-4
TGCAGTGCTAGTCGTACTAATGAAAAACTGTTTTTT
CSASRTNEKLFF
>TRBV9|TRBD1|NA|TRBJ2-7
TGTGCCAGCAGCGCTACAGGGGGCCCGACCTCCTACGAGCAGTACTTC
CASSATGGPTSYEQYF
>TRBV7-2|TRBD2|NA|TRBJ2-5
TGTGCCAGCAGCGCCCGACTAGCGGGAGGGTTAGAGACCCAGTACTTC
CASSARLAGGLETQYF
>TRBV15|NA|few|TRBJ1-5
TGTGCCACCAGCAGAGGGAAGAGGGGGGGGACCGCATCCTATAGCAATCAGCCCCAGCATTTT
CATSRGKRGGTASYSNQPQHF
>TRBV7-9|NA|NA|TRBJ2-3
TGTGCCAGCAGCTTATTCACAGGGTCCGATACGCAGTATTTT
CASSLFTGSDTQYF
>TRBV11-2|TRBD2|NA|TRBJ2-1
TGTGCCAGCAGACCGATAGCGGGAGGGGTTAACAATGAGCAGTTCTTC
CASRPIAGGVNNEQFF
>TRBV4-2|TRBD1|NA|TRBJ2-7
TGTGCCAGCAGCCCGCCCGGACAGGGTTACGAGCAGTACTTC
CASSPPGQGYEQYF
>TRBV19|NA|NA|TRBJ1-2
TGTGCCAGTAGTGTCCAGGGAAGTCATGGCTACACCTTC
CASSVQGSHGYTF
>TRBV18|TRBD2|NA|TRBJ2-7
TGTGCCAGCTCACCCAGGGAGGGAGAGCAGTACTTC
CASSPREGEQYF
>TRBV11-3|TRBD1|NA|TRBJ1-2
TGTGCCAGCAGCCCAGGGACAGGTCTCTATGGCTACACCTTC
CASSPGTGLYGYTF
>TRBV6-6|TRBD1|NA|TRBJ1-1
TGTGCCGGTGTTCCGGACAGGGCGGGGACTGAAGCTTTCTTT
CAGVPDRAGTEAFF
>TRBV11-2|TRBD2|NA|TRBJ2-5
TGTGCCAGCAGCTTAGATACTAGCGGGAGTCGGACCCAGTACTTC
CASSLDTSGSRTQYF
>TRBV6-1|NA|NA|TRBJ1-1
TGTGCCAGCAGTGAAGGAAGGGGGGGAGCTTTCTTT
CASSEGRGGAFF
>TRBV30|TRBD1|NA|TRBJ1-2
TGTGCCTGGAGTCGGGGACAGGGGGGCTACACCTTC
CAWSRGQGGYTF
>TRBV19|TRBD1|NA|TRBJ1-2
TGTGCCAGTAGTATAGGGGACAGGGCCCTGGGCCATGGCTACACCTTC
CASSIGDRALGHGYTF